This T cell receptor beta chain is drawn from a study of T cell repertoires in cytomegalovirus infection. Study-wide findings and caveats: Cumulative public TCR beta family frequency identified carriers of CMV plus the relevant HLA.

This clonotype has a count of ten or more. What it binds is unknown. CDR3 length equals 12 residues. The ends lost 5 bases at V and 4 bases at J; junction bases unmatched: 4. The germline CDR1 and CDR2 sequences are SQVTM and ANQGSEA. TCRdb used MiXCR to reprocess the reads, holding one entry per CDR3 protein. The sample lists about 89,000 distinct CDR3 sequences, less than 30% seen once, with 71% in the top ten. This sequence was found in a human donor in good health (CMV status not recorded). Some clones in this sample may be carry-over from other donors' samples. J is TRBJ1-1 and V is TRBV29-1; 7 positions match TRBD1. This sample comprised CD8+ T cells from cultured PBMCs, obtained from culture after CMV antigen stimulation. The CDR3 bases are TGCAGCGTTACACAGGGGTTCACTGAAGCTTTCTTT. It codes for CSVTQGFTEAFF.